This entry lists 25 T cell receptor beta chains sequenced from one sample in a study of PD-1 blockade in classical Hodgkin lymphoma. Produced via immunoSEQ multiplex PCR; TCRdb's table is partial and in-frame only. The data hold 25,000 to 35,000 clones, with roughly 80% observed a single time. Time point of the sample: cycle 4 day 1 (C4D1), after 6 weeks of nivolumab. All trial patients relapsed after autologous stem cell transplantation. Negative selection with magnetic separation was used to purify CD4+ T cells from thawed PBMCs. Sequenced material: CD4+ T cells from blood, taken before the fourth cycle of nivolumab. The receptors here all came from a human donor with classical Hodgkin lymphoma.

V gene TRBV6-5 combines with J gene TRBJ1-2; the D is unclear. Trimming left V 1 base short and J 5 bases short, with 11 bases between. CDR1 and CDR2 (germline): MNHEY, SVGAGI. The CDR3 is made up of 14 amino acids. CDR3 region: CASSYFGVGYGYTF. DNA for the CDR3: TGTGCCAGCAGTTACTTCGGGGTTGGTTATGGCTACACCTTC.

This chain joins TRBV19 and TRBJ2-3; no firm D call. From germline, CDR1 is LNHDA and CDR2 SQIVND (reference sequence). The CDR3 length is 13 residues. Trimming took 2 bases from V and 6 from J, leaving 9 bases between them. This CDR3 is CASSIRAPDTQYF. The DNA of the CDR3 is TGTGCCAGTAGTATACGGGCACCTGATACGCAGTATTTT.

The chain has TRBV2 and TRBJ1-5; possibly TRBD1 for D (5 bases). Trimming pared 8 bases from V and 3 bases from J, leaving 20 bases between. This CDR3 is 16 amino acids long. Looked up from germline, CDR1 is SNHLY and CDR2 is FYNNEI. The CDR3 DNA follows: TGTGCCAGCCTCCTGTCAGAGGGACGGATCAATCAGCCCCAGCATTTT. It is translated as CASLLSEGRINQPQHF.

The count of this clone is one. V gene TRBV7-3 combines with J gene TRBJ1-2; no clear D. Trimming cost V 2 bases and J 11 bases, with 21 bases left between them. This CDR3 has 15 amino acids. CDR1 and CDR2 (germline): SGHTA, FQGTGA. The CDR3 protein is CASSLARDSPSGYTF. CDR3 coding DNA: TGTGCCAGCAGCTTAGCTCGAGACTCTCCCAGCGGGTACACCTTC. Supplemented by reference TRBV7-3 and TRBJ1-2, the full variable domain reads GAGVSQTPSNKVTEKGKYVELRCDPISGHTALYWYRQSLGQGPEFLIYFQGTGAADDSGLPNDRFFAVRPEGSVSTLKIQRTERGDSAVYLCASSLARDSPSGYTFGSGTRLTVV.

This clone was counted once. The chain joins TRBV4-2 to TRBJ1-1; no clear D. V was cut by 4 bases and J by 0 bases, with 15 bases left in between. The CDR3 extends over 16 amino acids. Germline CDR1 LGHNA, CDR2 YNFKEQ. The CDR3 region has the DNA TGTGCCAGCAGCCCATCAGGTCGGGCAGTGAACACTGAAGCTTTCTTT. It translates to CASSPSGRAVNTEAFF.

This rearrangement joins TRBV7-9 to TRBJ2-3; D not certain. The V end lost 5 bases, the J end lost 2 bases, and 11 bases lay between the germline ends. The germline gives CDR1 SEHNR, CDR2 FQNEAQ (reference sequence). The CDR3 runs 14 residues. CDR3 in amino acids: CASSPRRNTDTQYF. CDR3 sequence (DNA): TGTGCCAGCAGCCCCCGACGGAACACAGATACGCAGTATTTT.

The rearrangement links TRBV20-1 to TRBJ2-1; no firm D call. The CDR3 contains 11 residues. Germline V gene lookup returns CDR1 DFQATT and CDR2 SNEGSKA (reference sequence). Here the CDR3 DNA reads TGCAGCGCGCCCCTAGACAATGAGCAGTTCTTC. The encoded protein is CSAPLDNEQFF.

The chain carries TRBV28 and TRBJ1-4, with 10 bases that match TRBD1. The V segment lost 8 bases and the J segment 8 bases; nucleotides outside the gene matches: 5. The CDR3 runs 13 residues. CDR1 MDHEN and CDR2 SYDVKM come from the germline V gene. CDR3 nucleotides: TGTGCCAGCCATGGGACAGGGGTCGAAAAACTGTTTTTT. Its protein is CASHGTGVEKLFF.

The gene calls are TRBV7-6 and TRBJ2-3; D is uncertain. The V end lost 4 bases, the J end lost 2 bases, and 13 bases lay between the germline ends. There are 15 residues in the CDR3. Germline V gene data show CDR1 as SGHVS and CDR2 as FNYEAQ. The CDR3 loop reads CASSSPGRYTDTQYF. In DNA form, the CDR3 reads TGTGCCAGCAGCTCCCCTGGGCGGTACACAGATACGCAGTATTTT.

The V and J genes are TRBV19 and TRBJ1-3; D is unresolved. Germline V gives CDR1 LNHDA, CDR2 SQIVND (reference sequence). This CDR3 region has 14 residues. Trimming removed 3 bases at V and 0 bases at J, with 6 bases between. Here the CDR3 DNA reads TGTGCCAGTAGTATGTATAGCTCTGGAAACACCATATATTTT. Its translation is CASSMYSSGNTIYF. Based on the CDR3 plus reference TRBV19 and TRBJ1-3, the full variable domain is DGGITQSPKYLFRKEGQNVTLSCEQNLNHDAMYWYRQDPGQGLRLIYYSQIVNDFQKGDIAEGYSVSREKKESFPLTVTSAQKNPTAFYLCASSMYSSGNTIYFGEGSWLTVV.

CDR3 in DNA: TGTGCCAGCAGCGCACGGGATACTGCATTTGATGAGCAGTTCTTC. It translates to CASSARDTAFDEQFF. The V and J genes are TRBV7-3 and TRBJ2-1; a possible D gene is TRBD2 (5 bases). Germline V lookup: CDR1 SGHTA, CDR2 FQGTGA. V was clipped by 5 bases and J by 8 bases, with 19 bases between them. This CDR3 contains 15 residues.

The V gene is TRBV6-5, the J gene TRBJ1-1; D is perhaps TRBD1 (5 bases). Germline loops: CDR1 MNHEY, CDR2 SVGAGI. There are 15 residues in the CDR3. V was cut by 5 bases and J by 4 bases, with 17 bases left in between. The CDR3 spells CASSPIQGSRTEAFF. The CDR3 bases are TGTGCCAGCAGTCCAATCCAGGGCTCTCGCACTGAAGCTTTCTTT.

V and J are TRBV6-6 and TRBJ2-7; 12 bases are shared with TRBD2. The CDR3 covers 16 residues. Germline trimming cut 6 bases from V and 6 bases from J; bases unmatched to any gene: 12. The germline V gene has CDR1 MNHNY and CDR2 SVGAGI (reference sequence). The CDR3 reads CASSRPRLAGEGEQYF. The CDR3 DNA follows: TGTGCCAGCAGCCGCCCTAGACTAGCGGGAGAGGGCGAGCAGTACTTC.

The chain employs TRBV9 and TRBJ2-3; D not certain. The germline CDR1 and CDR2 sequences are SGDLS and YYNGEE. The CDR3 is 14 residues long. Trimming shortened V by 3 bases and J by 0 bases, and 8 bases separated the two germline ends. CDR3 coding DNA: TGTGCCAGCAGCGGACTTCTTAGCACAGATACGCAGTATTTT. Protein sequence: CASSGLLSTDTQYF.

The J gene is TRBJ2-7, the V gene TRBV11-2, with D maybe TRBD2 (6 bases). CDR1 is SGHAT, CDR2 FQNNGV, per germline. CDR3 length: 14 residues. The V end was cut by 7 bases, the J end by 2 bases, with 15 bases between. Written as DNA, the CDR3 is TGTGCCAGCAAGTTTAGCGGCGGGCCCTACGAGCAGTACTTC. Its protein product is CASKFSGGPYEQYF.

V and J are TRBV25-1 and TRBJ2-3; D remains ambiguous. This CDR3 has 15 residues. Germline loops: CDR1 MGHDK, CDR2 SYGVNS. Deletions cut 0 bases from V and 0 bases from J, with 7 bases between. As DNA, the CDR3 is TGTGCCAGCAGTGAATATAGTCCCAGCACAGATACGCAGTATTTT. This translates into CASSEYSPSTDTQYF.

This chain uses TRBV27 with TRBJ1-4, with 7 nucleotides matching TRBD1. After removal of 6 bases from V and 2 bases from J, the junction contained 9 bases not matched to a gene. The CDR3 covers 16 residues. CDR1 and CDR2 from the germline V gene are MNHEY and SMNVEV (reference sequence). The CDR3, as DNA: TGTGCCAGCAGCCCGGACAGGATACTCACTAATGAAAAACTGTTTTTT. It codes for CASSPDRILTNEKLFF.

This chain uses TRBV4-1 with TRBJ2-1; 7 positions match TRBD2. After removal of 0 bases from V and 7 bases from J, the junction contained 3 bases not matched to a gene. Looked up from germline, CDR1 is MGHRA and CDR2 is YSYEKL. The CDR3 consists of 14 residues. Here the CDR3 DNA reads TGCGCCAGCAGCCAAGAGGGACTACTAAATGAGCAGTTCTTC. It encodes CASSQEGLLNEQFF.

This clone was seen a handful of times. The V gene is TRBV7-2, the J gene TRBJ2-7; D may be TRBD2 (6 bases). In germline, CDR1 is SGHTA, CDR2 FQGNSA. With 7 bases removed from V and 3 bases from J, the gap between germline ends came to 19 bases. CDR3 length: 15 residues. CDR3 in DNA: TGTGCCAGCAACCCCGGAGGGGCCCAGAACTACGAGCAGTACTTC. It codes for CASNPGGAQNYEQYF. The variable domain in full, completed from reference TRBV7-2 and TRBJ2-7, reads GAGVSQSPSNKVTEKGKDVELRCDPISGHTALYWYRQSLGQGLEFLIYFQGNSAPDKSGLPSDRFSAERTGGSVSTLTIQRTQQEDSAVYLCASNPGGAQNYEQYFGPGTRLTVT.

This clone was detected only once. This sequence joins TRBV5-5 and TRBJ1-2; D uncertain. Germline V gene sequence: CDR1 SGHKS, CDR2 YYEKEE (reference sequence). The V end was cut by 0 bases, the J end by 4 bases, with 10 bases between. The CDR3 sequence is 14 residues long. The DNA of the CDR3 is TGTGCCAGCAGCTTGGAACTATTGGTCTATGGCTACACCTTC. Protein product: CASSLELLVYGYTF.

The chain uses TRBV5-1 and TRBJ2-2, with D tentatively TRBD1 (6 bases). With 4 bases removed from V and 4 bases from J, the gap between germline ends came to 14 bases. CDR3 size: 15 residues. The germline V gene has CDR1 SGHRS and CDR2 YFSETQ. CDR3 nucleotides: TGCGCCAGCAGCCCGAATACAGGGTCCACCGGGGAGCTGTTTTTT. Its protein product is CASSPNTGSTGELFF. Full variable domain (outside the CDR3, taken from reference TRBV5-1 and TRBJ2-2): KAGVTQTPRYLIKTRGQQVTLSCSPISGHRSVSWYQQTPGQGLQFLFEYFSETQRNKGNFPGRFSGRQFSNSRSEMNVSTLELGDSALYLCASSPNTGSTGELFFGEGSRLTVL.

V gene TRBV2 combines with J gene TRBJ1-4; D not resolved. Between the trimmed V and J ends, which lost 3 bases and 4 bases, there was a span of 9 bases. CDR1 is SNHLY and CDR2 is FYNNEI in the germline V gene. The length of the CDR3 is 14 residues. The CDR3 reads CASSELYFNEKLFF. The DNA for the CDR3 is TGTGCCAGCAGTGAGTTGTACTTTAATGAAAAACTGTTTTTT.

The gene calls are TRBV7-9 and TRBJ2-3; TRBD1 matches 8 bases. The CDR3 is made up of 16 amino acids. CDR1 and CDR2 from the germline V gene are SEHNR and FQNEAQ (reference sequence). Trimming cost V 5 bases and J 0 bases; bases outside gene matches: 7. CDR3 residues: CASSKGQGSSTDTQYF. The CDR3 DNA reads TGTGCCAGCAGCAAAGGACAGGGTTCTAGCACAGATACGCAGTATTTT.

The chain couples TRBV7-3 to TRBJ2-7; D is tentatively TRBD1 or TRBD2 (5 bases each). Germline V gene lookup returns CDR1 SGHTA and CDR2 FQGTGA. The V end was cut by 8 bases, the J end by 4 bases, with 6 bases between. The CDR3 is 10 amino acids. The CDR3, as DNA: TGTGCCAGCGGGGGATACGAGCAGTACTTC. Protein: CASGGYEQYF.

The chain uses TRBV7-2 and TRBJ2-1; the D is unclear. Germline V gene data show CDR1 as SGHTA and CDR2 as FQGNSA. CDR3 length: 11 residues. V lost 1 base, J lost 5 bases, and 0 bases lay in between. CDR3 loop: CASSLDNEQFF. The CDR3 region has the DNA TGTGCCAGCAGCTTAGACAATGAGCAGTTCTTC.